Listed here are 23 T cell receptor beta chains from one sample, sequenced in a study of patients and donors after allogeneic stem cell transplantation. TCRdb used MiXCR to reprocess the RT-PCR reads, holding one entry per CDR3 protein. The sample gives about a million distinct CDR3 sequences, around 17% of which show up once; 6% is in the top ten. The sequencing sample was made of blood, either unsorted or a sorted T cell fraction (not recorded which). The receptors originated from a human donor who was either an allogeneic HSCT recipient or a stem cell or donor lymphocyte infusion donor (not recorded which). It is not recorded whose cells these are; they may come from a transplant donor.

This sequence joins TRBV5-6 and TRBJ1-2; D may be TRBD1 (6 bases). Germline CDR1 and CDR2: SGHDT and YYEEEE. V lost 4 bases, J lost 1 base, and 11 bases lay in between. This CDR3 is built from 14 residues. For the CDR3, the DNA is TGTGCCAGCAGCAGGGGGGCTGGTAACTATGGCTACACCTTC. Its protein product is CASSRGAGNYGYTF.

CDR3 DNA sequence: TGTGCCATCAGTGAGTCTGGACAGATTAATGAAAAACTGTTTTTT. This encodes CAISESGQINEKLFF. The chain links TRBV10-3 to TRBJ1-4; D might be TRBD1 (6 bases). Per the germline V gene, CDR1 is ENHRY and CDR2 is SYGVKD. V was cut by 0 bases and J by 4 bases, with 9 bases left in between. This CDR3 region has 15 residues.

This clonotype has just a few counts. This chain uses TRBV6-1 with TRBJ2-7, with 9 bases fitting TRBD1. This CDR3 is 13 amino acids long. The V gene end was trimmed by 7 bases and the J gene end by 1 base; junction bases not matched to a gene: 2. The V gene's germline CDR1 is MNHNS and CDR2 SASEGT. This CDR3 reads CASNDRGSYEQYF. The CDR3, as DNA: TGTGCCAGCAACGACAGGGGGTCCTACGAGCAGTACTTC.

This rearrangement joins TRBV7-3 to TRBJ1-2; D may be TRBD1 (6 bases). Per germline, CDR1 SGHTA and CDR2 FQGTGA. V lost 5 bases, J lost 6 bases, and 13 bases lay in between. CDR3 length: 13 amino acids. In DNA form, the CDR3 reads TGTGCCAGCAGCCTCGCGCCAGGGGATGGCTACACCTTC. As protein: CASSLAPGDGYTF.

CDR3: CASSSLARGFTDTQYF. CDR3 nucleotide sequence: TGTGCCAGCAGTTCCTTGGCCAGGGGCTTCACAGATACGCAGTATTTT. The J gene is TRBJ2-3, the V gene TRBV27, with D perhaps TRBD1 (6 bases). Per the germline V gene, CDR1 is MNHEY and CDR2 is SMNVEV (reference sequence). CDR3 size: 16 residues. The V end was cut by 4 bases, the J end by 2 bases, with 16 bases between.

V is TRBV2 and J is TRBJ1-5; D gene unclear. CDR3 length: 13 amino acids. In germline, CDR1 is SNHLY, CDR2 FYNNEI. V lost 1 base to trimming and J lost 5 bases, with 6 bases between them. This chain's CDR3 is CASSEEAHQPQHF. The DNA for the CDR3 is TGTGCCAGCAGTGAAGAGGCGCATCAGCCCCAGCATTTT.

The V gene is TRBV7-3, the J gene TRBJ2-3; D remains ambiguous. Germline V CDR1 and CDR2: SGHTA, FQGTGA. The CDR3 is 13 amino acids. V was pared by 5 bases and J by 1 base, with 7 bases between. CDR3 protein: CASSKSRTDTQYF. CDR3 DNA: TGTGCCAGCAGCAAATCCCGCACAGATACGCAGTATTTT.

This clonotype came up many times. The chain carries TRBV24-1 and TRBJ2-7; D is ambiguous. The CDR3 runs 13 residues. Deletions cut 1 base from V and 6 bases from J, with 9 bases between. Germline V gene sequence: CDR1 KGHDR, CDR2 SFDVKD. The CDR3 protein is CATSDFVDTEQYF. The CDR3 region has the DNA TGTGCCACCAGTGATTTCGTCGACACCGAGCAGTACTTC.

This clonotype was counted a few times. V usage is TRBV27 and J usage is TRBJ1-1; tentative D call: TRBD1 (6 bases). From germline, CDR1 is MNHEY and CDR2 SMNVEV (reference sequence). With 5 bases removed from V and 4 bases from J, the gap between germline ends came to 17 bases. The length of the CDR3 is 15 residues. CDR3 nucleotides: TGTGCCAGCAGTACGGGGGCCAGGGGAGGCACTGAAGCTTTCTTT. This translates into CASSTGARGGTEAFF.

The chain couples TRBV15 to TRBJ2-6; 8 nucleotides align to TRBD1. Looked up from germline, CDR1 is LNHNV and CDR2 is YYDKDF (reference sequence). The CDR3 contains 17 residues. V dropped 3 bases and J dropped 0; count of bases not matched to a gene: 4. The CDR3: CATSRDRALSGANVLTF. For the CDR3, the DNA is TGTGCCACCAGCAGGGACAGGGCCCTCTCTGGGGCCAACGTCCTGACTTTC.

This clonotype was detected a few times. V usage is TRBV7-9 and J usage is TRBJ2-5; possibly TRBD1 for D (5 bases). This CDR3 is built from 16 residues. Germline V CDR1 and CDR2: SEHNR, FQNEAQ (reference sequence). Trimming left V 1 base short and J 0 bases short, with 12 bases between. CDR3 region: CASSLDPGLYQETQYF. The CDR3 nucleotides are TGTGCCAGCAGCTTAGACCCAGGGCTATACCAAGAGACCCAGTACTTC.

This clonotype was counted a few times. The chain employs TRBV12-3 or TRBV12-4 and TRBJ2-5; D possibly corresponds to TRBD2 (6 bases). The CDR3 consists of 19 residues. Trimming shortened V by 3 bases and J by 1 base, and 24 bases separated the two germline ends. CDR3 DNA sequence: TGTGCCAGCAGTTTTCTTTGGGAGGAGGGAGCGGGCCTCCAAGAGACCCAGTACTTC. Translated: CASSFLWEEGAGLQETQYF.

The V call is TRBV28, the J call TRBJ2-5; no clear D gene. Between the trimmed V and J ends, which lost 7 bases and 5 bases, there was a span of 14 bases. In germline, CDR1 is MDHEN, CDR2 SYDVKM. The CDR3 contains 13 residues. CDR3 residues: CASTQQNVETQYF. The CDR3 DNA is TGTGCCAGCACCCAGCAGAACGTGGAGACCCAGTACTTC.

The chain has TRBV24-1 and TRBJ1-1; D unclear. The CDR3 spans 12 residues. CDR1 and CDR2 (germline): KGHDR, SFDVKD. The ends were cut back, 0 bases at V and 8 bases at J, with 6 bases in the middle. CDR3 protein: CATSDLGREAFF. The CDR3 nucleotides read TGTGCCACCAGTGATTTGGGCAGAGAAGCTTTCTTT.

CDR3 bases: TGTGCCAGCAGCCAGCTGGGTGAGCAGTTCTTC. Amino acids: CASSQLGEQFF. The V gene is TRBV11-2, the J gene TRBJ2-1; unclear D gene. CDR3 length equals 11 residues. Trimming took off 5 bases at V and 9 bases at J, with 8 bases between the two ends. Per germline, CDR1 SGHAT and CDR2 FQNNGV.

This clonotype was detected a few times. The J gene is TRBJ2-4, the V gene TRBV12-3 or TRBV12-4; D is unresolved. The CDR3 contains 13 residues. Trimming cost V 7 bases and J 13 bases, with 20 bases left between them. This chain's CDR3 is CASIPPSVAMQYF. In DNA, the CDR3 is TGTGCCAGCATCCCCCCCTCAGTTGCGATGCAGTACTTC.

The rearrangement uses TRBV11-2 and TRBJ2-3; tentatively, D is TRBD1 (6 bases). Germline V lookup: CDR1 SGHAT, CDR2 FQNNGV. The V and J ends lost 3 bases and 4 bases respectively, with 17 bases between them. The CDR3 sequence is 16 residues long. The CDR3 region is CASSFGVGALADTQYF. DNA for the CDR3: TGTGCCAGCAGCTTTGGGGTGGGGGCGCTTGCAGATACGCAGTATTTT.

This clonotype turned up a few times. V usage is TRBV7-6 and J usage is TRBJ2-7; tentative D call: TRBD2 (6 bases). Germline CDR1 reads SGHVS; CDR2 reads FNYEAQ. Trimming stripped 2 bases from V and 0 bases from J, with 14 bases between. The CDR3 totals 16 residues. Here the CDR3 DNA reads TGTGCCAGCAGCTTAATCGGGACTCCTAGCTCCTACGAGCAGTACTTC. Translating it yields CASSLIGTPSSYEQYF.

This sequence joins TRBV20-1 and TRBJ2-1, with D perhaps matching TRBD1 (7 bases). Germline CDR1 and CDR2: DFQATT and SNEGSKA (reference sequence). This CDR3 contains 13 residues. Trimming stripped 3 bases from V and 4 bases from J, with 10 bases between. Here the CDR3 reads CSASQGGYNEQFF. CDR3 coding DNA: TGCAGTGCTAGCCAGGGGGGATACAATGAGCAGTTCTTC.

The rearrangement links TRBV20-1 to TRBJ1-2, with 7 positions matching TRBD1. V was pared by 6 bases and J by 3 bases, with 7 bases of the junction left unmatched. This CDR3 spans 13 amino acids. Germline assignment: CDR1 DFQATT and CDR2 SNEGSKA (reference sequence). The CDR3 region is CSAHRTGYYGYTF. The CDR3 region has the DNA TGCAGTGCCCACCGGACAGGCTACTATGGCTACACCTTC.

This clonotype was recorded once. The CDR3 region is CASSPMISKETQYF. The CDR3 bases are TGTGCCAGCTCACCAATGATCTCCAAAGAGACCCAGTACTTC. The chain links TRBV18 to TRBJ2-5; D is ambiguous. The CDR3 is made up of 14 amino acids. Germline V lookup: CDR1 KGHSH, CDR2 LQKENI. V shed 2 bases and J shed 3 bases, with 10 bases lying between them.

This sequence joins TRBV2 and TRBJ2-3; the D call may be TRBD1 or TRBD2 (5 bases each). The CDR3 runs to 13 residues. V was cut by 7 bases and J by 4 bases, with 12 bases left in between. From germline, CDR1 is SNHLY and CDR2 FYNNEI. The DNA of the CDR3 is TGTGCCAGCACCAGCCCGGGACCAGATACGCAGTATTTT. It codes for CASTSPGPDTQYF.

This clonotype has at least ten counts. The genes are TRBV12-3 or TRBV12-4 and TRBJ1-2; D not certain. The CDR3 has 13 amino acids. The ends were cut back, 2 bases at V and 4 bases at J, with 8 bases in the middle. CDR3 bases: TGTGCCAGCAGTTTACGGGTTGGCTATGGCTACACCTTC. This gives the protein CASSLRVGYGYTF.